The TCR beta chain described here comes from a study of response to subunit inactivated influenza vaccine. Study-wide findings and caveats: Each seasonal influenza vaccination recruits few new T cells, the authors suggested.

This clonotype has just a few counts. Antigen: not known. This CDR3 comprises 15 residues. Germline V gives CDR1 SQVTM, CDR2 ANQGSEA. Trimming took 6 bases from V and 3 from J; bases not matched to a gene: 11. Each CDR3 protein gets one entry after TCRdb re-called the RT-PCR reads with MiXCR. This table holds about 240,000 distinct CDR3 sequences, over 9% found once. The source of this sequence is a man aged 45-65 years who received an inactivated influenza vaccine. The sample consisted of non-naive T cells sorted from PBMCs, taken around 15 days before vaccination. The rearrangement links TRBV29-1 to TRBJ2-7, with 10 bases matching TRBD2. The CDR3 is CSVSKLAGVDYEQYF. DNA of the CDR3: TGCAGCGTGAGTAAGCTAGCGGGGGTCGACTACGAGCAGTACTTC.